This T cell receptor (beta chain) was captured in a study of blood T cell repertoires in COVID-19 (dated by TCRdb to the early 2020s). About the study as a whole: Samples from collaborators originated in the United States, Italy and Spain and spanned both the acute and convalescent phases of COVID-19. Subjects who had been exposed to COVID-19, were actively infected with it, or had recovered from it provided the deeply sampled blood TCRbeta repertoires that made up the dataset. The samples were drawn from two sources: the first 160 participants of the ongoing ImmuneRACE study, and 1,000 to 1,500 subjects contributed by 6 global collaborators. Where available, HLA class I and class II types were taken from metadata supplied by the sample provider and were not determined by assay-based typing. The repertoires were made available in a free public database intended to serve as a resource for research on the immune response to SARS-CoV-2. The prospective study material was composed of cDNA or gDNA derived from T cells, B-cell-depleted T cells, or PBMCs. Sample metadata almost always included a de-identified subject ID, COVID-19 status, age in years and sex. What the research found in general, with its limitations: The quantity of clinical and demographic metadata differed by source and by participant and was supplied without curation.

Turning to this clone: It lacks a known antigen. Per-nucleotide qualities are absent, and no much larger clonotype sits a single base away.

TCRbeta CDR3 regions were amplified from genomic DNA by means of the immunoSEQ Assay, a bias-controlled multiplex PCR. The study's own analysis went as follows. The number of nucleated cells in each sample was estimated from the amplification of reference gene primers within the assay. To quantify the absolute abundance of each unique TCRbeta CDR3 rearrangement, sequence reads were collapsed and filtered. For each sample, productive Simpson clonality was calculated as the square root of Simpson's diversity index across productive rearrangements. TCRdb obtained this table from immuneACCESS and retained in-frame rearrangements with V and J assigned. These tables miss some clones; where compared with another copy, unresolved V genes account for less than half of the shortfall, and the remainder is unexplained. The V and J calls and clone size were taken over from that table, and D and trimming were inferred from the DNA. The sample includes about 160,000 clones, with around 82% observed a single time. The ten most abundant clones make up approximately 11% of the sample.

The germline V gene supplies CDR1 SQVTM and CDR2 ANQGSEA. Relative to germline, V is 3 bases shorter and J is 6 bases shorter, with 8 bases between their ends. Its CDR3 holds 12 amino acids, cysteine through phenylalanine. CDR3 DNA only is kept here, 36 bases in frame from base 1. Whole blood was collected in K2EDTA tubes by collaborating institutions according to the institutions' own protocols. For TCRbeta analysis, collaborators shipped samples as frozen whole blood, isolated PBMCs, or DNA extracted from either of those sample types. This TCR came from a man in his fifties or sixties with active or convalescent COVID-19. Sequencing was done on a sample of peripheral blood. This chain joins TRBV29-1 to TRBJ2-2, with no reliable assignment of the D segment. CDR3 reads: CSVDRSAGELFF. The nucleotide sequence is given as TGCAGCGTTGACAGGTCGGCCGGGGAGCTGTTTTTT.